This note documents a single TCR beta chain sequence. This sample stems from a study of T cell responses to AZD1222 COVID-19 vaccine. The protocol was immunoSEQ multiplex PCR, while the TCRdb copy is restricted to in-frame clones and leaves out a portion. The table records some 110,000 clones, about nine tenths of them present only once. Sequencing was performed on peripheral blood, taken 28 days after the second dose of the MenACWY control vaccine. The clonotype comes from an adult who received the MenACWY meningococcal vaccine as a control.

DNA of the CDR3: TGTGCCAGCAGTTTGTCAGGGAGTGGCTACACCTTC. This translates into CASSLSGSGYTF. V and J are TRBV12-3 or TRBV12-4 and TRBJ1-2, with TRBD1 as a possible D gene (5 bases). Trimming left V 3 bases short and J 7 bases short, with 9 bases between. The CDR3 consists of 12 residues.